This T cell receptor (beta chain) was recovered during a study of cytomegalovirus exposure and HLA in healthy donors (dated by TCRdb to the late 2010s). Turning to the overall study: The 666 repertoires of the first cohort and the approximately 130 validation repertoires were produced on the same platform, according to a later analysis. The study aimed to test whether cataloging public T cell receptors could reveal signatures of past pathogen exposure. Along with the approximately 700-subject first cohort, a separate validation cohort of 120 different subjects was used. To predict cytomegalovirus infection status, the study brought together high-throughput TCR immunosequencing, statistical association of individual TCRs with disease status, and machine learning. Points the paper makes about the study in general: A few of the identified cytomegalovirus-associated TCR beta chains were confirmed in vitro to be specific for cytomegalovirus antigens. Most TCR sequences were observed very rarely across donors, whereas some public TCRs were present in many individuals. A later analysis found that TCRs clustered in the first cohort also tended to co-occur in the 120 validation repertoires, with 94% of cluster scores above 0. All 120 or so repertoires were used to score co-occurrence in the validation cohort in a later analysis, because that analysis had no HLA typing for the cohort. The study listed 164 TCR beta chains as associated with cytomegalovirus. The authors suggested that the approach could potentially be extended to other disease states and immunological phenotypes. In both the original and validation cohorts, the classifier was reported to diagnose cytomegalovirus status with high specificity and sensitivity.

Trimming takes 2 bases from V and 10 bases from J, and the germline ends sit 9 bases apart. Reading from cysteine to phenylalanine, the CDR3 counts 12 amino acids. Only the CDR3 DNA is retained, 36 bases long and in frame from the first base. Based on the germline V gene, the CDR1 and CDR2 sequences are SGHTA and FQGTGA. Donors formed part of the validation cohort, which comprised fewer than 150 subjects and was distinct from the first cohort of roughly 600 subjects. This clone has only one observation. No antigen is known for it. No much larger clone exists at a distance of one base, and base qualities are not known. To prepare the library, the immunoSEQ multiplex PCR assay was applied. Under the source paper's analysis protocol: A statistical classification framework was developed to diagnose cytomegalovirus status using the catalog of TCR beta chain sequences. TCRdb retrieved this table from immuneACCESS and kept in-frame rearrangements only. Not all clones are present; in checked studies, unresolved V genes account for under half, and no reason is known for the remainder. The D gene and trimming were derived from the DNA, and the V and J assignments and clone size from that table. The sample contains tens of thousands of clones, approximately 91% of them found a single time. The top ten hold just over 3% of the sample.

The sequencing sample was made of PBMCs. The V gene is TRBV7-3 and the J gene is TRBJ2-1; TRBD1 is a possible D gene, resting on 6 matching bases. This clonotype was sampled from a man younger than 35 in good health and CMV-seronegative. Here is the DNA: TGTGCCAGCAGCTTAGCAGGGGAAGAGCAGTTCTTC. This codes for CASSLAGEEQFF.